This TCR beta chain was sequenced in a study of regulatory and conventional T cells in breast cancer. MiXCR, run by TCRdb on the PCR reads, gives a single entry per CDR3 protein. Of about 1,100 distinct CDR3 sequences in the sample, around 30% were seen once. The CDR3 loop spans 15 amino acids. Per the germline V gene, CDR1 is LNHDA and CDR2 is SQIVND (reference sequence). Losses at the gene ends were 3 bases for V and 3 bases for J; bases not matched to a gene: 5. The rearrangement links TRBV19 to TRBJ2-7; 10 positions match TRBD2. This receptor was identified in a female donor with breast cancer. The sequenced sample was conventional T cells from blood. CDR3 DNA sequence: TGTGCCAGTAGTATCCTAGCGGGGGCCTTCTACGAGCAGTACTTC. Translation gives CASSILAGAFYEQYF.